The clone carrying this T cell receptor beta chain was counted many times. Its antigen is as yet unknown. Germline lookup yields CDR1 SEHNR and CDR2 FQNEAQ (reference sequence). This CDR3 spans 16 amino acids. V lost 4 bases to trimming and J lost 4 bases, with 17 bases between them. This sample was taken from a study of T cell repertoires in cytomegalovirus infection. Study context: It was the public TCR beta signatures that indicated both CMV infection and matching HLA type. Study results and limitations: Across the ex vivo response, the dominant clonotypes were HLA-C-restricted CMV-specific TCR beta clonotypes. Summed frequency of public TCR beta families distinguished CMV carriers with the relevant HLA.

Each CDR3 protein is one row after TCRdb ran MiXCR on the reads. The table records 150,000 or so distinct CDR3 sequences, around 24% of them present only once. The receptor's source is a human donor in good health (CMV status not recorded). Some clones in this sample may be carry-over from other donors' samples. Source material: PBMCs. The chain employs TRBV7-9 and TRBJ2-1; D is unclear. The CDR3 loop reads CASSSPEVDPYNEQFF. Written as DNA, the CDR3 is TGTGCCAGCAGCTCCCCGGAAGTAGATCCTTACAATGAGCAGTTCTTC.